The clone carrying this TCR beta chain was picked up one time. This sample stems from a study of T cells in tumors after PD-1 blockade. Profiled with immunoSEQ multiplex PCR; TCRdb holds only in-frame clones, not every one. The table shows 30,000 to 40,000 clones, with around 78% occurring only once. Losses at the gene ends were 3 bases for V and 3 bases for J; bases not matched to a gene: 2. The length of the CDR3 is 15 residues. Germline V gene sequence: CDR1 SEHNR, CDR2 FQNEAQ (reference sequence). The sample in question was PBMCs, obtained before anti-PD-1 treatment. The V and J genes are TRBV7-9 and TRBJ2-3; 11 bases are a match to TRBD2. The clonotype originates from a human donor with basal cell carcinoma. The CDR3 here is CASSFSGGETDTQYF. The DNA of the CDR3 is TGTGCCAGCAGCTTTAGCGGGGGGGAGACAGATACGCAGTATTTT.